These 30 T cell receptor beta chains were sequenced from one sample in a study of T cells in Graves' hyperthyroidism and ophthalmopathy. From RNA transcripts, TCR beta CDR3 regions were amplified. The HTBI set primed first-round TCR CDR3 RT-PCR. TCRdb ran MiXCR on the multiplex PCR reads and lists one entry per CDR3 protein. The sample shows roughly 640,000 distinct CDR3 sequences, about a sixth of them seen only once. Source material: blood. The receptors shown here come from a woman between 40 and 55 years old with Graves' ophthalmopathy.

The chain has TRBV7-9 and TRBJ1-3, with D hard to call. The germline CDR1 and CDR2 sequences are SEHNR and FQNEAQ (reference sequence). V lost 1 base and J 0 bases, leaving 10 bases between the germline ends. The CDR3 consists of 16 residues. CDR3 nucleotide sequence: TGTGCCAGCAGCTTAGAGGACGGGAGCTCTGGAAACACCATATATTTT. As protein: CASSLEDGSSGNTIYF.

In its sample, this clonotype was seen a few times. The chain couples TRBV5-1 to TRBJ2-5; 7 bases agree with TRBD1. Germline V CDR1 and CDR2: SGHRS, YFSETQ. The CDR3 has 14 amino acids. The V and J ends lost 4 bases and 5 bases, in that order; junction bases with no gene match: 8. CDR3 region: CASSRGQPRETQYF. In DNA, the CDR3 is TGCGCCAGCAGCCGGGGACAGCCGAGGGAGACCCAGTACTTC. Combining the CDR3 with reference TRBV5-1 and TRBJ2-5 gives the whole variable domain KAGVTQTPRYLIKTRGQQVTLSCSPISGHRSVSWYQQTPGQGLQFLFEYFSETQRNKGNFPGRFSGRQFSNSRSEMNVSTLELGDSALYLCASSRGQPRETQYFGPGTRLLVL.

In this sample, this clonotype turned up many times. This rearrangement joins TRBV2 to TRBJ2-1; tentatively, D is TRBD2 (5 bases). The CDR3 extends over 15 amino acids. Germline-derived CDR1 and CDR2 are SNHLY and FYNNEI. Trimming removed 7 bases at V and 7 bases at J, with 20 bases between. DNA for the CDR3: TGTGCCAGCAAACCGGCCGGGCGGGCTAGGAATGAGCAGTTCTTC. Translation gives CASKPAGRARNEQFF.

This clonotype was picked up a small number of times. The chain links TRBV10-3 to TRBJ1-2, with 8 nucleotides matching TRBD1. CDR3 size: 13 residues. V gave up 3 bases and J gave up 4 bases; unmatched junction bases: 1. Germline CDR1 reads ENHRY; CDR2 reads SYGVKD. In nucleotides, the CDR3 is TGTGCCATCAGTGAACAGGGGGTCTATGGCTACACCTTC. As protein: CAISEQGVYGYTF.

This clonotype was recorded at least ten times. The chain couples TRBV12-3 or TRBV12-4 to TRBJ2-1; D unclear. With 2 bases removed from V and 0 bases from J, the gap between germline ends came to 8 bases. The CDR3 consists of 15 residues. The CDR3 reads CASSLQRLSYNEQFF. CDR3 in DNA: TGTGCCAGCAGTTTACAGAGACTCTCCTACAATGAGCAGTTCTTC.

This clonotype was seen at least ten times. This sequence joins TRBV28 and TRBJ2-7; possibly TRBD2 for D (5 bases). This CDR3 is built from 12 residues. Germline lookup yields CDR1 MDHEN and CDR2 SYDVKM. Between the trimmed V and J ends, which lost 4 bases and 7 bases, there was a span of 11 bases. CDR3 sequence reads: CASSYPTREQYF. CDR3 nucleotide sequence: TGTGCCAGCAGTTACCCAACTAGGGAGCAGTACTTC.

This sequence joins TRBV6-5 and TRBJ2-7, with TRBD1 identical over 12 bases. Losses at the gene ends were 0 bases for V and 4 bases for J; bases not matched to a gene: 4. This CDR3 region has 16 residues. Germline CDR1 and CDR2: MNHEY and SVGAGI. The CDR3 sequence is CASSYSGQGAWYEQYF. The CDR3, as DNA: TGTGCCAGCAGTTACTCGGGACAGGGGGCTTGGTACGAGCAGTACTTC.

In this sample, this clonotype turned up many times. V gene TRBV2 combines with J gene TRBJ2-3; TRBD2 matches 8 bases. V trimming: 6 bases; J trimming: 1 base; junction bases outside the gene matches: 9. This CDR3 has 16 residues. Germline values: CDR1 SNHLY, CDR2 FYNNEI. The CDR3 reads CASSRASGSGTDTQYF. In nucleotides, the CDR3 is TGTGCCAGCAGCAGAGCGAGCGGGAGCGGCACAGATACGCAGTATTTT.

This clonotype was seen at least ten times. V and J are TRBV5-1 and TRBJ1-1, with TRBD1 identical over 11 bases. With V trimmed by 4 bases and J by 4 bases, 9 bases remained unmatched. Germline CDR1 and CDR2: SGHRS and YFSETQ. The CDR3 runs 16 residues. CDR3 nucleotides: TGCGCCAGCAGCCCGAGGACAGGGGGCGCGGGCACTGAAGCTTTCTTT. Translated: CASSPRTGGAGTEAFF.

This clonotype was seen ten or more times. CDR3 DNA sequence: TGCAGTGCTAGTGAAGACAGGGATACAGATACGCAGTATTTT. Amino acids: CSASEDRDTDTQYF. The V call is TRBV20-1, the J call TRBJ2-3; TRBD1 matches at 7 bases. Germline V gives CDR1 DFQATT, CDR2 SNEGSKA (reference sequence). The V and J ends lost 3 bases and 3 bases, in that order; junction bases with no gene match: 6. The CDR3 consists of 14 residues.

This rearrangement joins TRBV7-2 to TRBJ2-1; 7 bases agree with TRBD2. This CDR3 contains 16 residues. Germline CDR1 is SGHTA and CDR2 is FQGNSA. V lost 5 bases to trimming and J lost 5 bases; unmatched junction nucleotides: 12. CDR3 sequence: CASSLRGGSSDNEQFF. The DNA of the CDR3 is TGTGCCAGCAGCCTTCGCGGCGGGAGTTCAGACAATGAGCAGTTCTTC.

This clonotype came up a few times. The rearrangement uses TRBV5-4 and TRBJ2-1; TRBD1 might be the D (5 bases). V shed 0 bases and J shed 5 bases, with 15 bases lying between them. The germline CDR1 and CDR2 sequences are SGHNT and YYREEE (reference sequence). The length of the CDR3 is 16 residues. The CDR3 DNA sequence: TGTGCCAGCAGCTTGGCCCGGCAGGGTGGGGACAATGAGCAGTTCTTC. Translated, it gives CASSLARQGGDNEQFF. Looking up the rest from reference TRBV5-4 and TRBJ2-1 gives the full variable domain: ETGVTQSPTHLIKTRGQQVTLRCSSQSGHNTVSWYQQALGQGPQFIFQYYREEENGRGNFPPRFSGLQFPNYSSELNVNALELDDSALYLCASSLARQGGDNEQFFGPGTRLTVL.

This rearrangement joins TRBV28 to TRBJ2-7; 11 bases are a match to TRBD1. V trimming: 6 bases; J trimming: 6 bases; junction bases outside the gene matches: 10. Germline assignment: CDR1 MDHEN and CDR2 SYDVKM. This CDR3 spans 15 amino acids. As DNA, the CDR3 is TGTGCCAGCAGCATCCCCGGGACAGGGGGGGGCGAGCAGTACTTC. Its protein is CASSIPGTGGGEQYF.

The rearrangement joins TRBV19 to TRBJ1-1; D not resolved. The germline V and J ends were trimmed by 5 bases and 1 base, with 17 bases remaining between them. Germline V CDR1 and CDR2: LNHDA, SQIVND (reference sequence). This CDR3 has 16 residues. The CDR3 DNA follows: TGTGCCAGTAGTCCGATGGACGGGCGGTGGAACACTGAAGCTTTCTTT. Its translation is CASSPMDGRWNTEAFF.

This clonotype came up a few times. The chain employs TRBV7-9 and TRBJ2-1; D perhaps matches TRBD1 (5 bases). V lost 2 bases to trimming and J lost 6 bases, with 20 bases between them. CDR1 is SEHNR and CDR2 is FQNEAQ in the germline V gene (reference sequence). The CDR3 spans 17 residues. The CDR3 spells CASSLPHGWTTTNEQFF. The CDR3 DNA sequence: TGTGCCAGCAGCTTACCCCACGGGTGGACAACTACCAATGAGCAGTTCTTC.

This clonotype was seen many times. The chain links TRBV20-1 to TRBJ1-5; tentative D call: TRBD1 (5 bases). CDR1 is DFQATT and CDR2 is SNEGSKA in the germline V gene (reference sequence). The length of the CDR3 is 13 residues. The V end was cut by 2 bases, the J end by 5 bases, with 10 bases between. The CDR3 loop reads CSARRSGDQPQHF. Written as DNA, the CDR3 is TGCAGTGCTAGAAGGTCGGGGGATCAGCCCCAGCATTTT.

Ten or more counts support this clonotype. CDR3: CASSFRGAARSEDTQYF. The CDR3 DNA sequence: TGTGCCAGCAGCTTTCGTGGGGCGGCTAGGAGTGAAGATACGCAGTATTTT. This chain connects TRBV11-2 to TRBJ2-3; a possible D gene is TRBD1 (5 bases). The CDR3 is 17 amino acids. V was shortened by 3 bases and J by 5 bases, with 21 bases between the two germline ends. Germline CDR1 is SGHAT and CDR2 is FQNNGV.

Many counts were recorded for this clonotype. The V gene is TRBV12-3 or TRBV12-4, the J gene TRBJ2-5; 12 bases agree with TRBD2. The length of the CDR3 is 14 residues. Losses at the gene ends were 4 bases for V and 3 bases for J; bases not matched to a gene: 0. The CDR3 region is CASSWTSGKETQYF. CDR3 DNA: TGTGCCAGCAGTTGGACTAGCGGGAAAGAGACCCAGTACTTC.

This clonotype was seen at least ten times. The DNA of the CDR3 is TGTGCCACCAGTGAAGCAGGACTGGAGGACGAGCAGTACTTC. Protein product: CATSEAGLEDEQYF. The chain recombines TRBV24-1 with TRBJ2-7; possible D gene TRBD2, 5 bases. The CDR3 length is 14 residues. Trimming took off 4 bases at V and 5 bases at J, with 14 bases between the two ends. Germline CDR1 is KGHDR and CDR2 is SFDVKD.

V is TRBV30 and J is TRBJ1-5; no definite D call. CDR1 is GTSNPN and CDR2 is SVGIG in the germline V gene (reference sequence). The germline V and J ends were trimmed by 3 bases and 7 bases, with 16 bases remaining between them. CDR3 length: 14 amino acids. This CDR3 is CAWSLGFSYQPQHF. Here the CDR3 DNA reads TGTGCCTGGAGCTTGGGGTTTTCATACCAGCCCCAGCATTTT.

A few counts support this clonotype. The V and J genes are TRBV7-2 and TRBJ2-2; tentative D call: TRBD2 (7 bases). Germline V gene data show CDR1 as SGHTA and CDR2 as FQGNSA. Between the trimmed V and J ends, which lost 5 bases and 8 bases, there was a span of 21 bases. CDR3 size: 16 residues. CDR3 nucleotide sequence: TGTGCCAGCAGCAAATCCGGGGGGCGTCCCTTGGGGGAGCTGTTTTTT. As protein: CASSKSGGRPLGELFF.

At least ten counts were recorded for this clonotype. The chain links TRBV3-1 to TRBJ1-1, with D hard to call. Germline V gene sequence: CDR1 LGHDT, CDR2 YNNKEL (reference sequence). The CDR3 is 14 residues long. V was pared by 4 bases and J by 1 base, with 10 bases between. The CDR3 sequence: CASSPRAANTEAFF. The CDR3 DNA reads TGTGCCAGCAGCCCACGAGCGGCGAACACTGAAGCTTTCTTT.

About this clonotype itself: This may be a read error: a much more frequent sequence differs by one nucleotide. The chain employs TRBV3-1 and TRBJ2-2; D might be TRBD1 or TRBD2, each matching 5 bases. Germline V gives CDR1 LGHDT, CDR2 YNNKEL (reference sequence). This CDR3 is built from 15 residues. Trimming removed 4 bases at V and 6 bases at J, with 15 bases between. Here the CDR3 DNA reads TGTGCCAGCAGCCCTCCAGGTCGGGGCCCCGGGGAGCTGTTTTTT. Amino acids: CASSPPGRGPGELFF.

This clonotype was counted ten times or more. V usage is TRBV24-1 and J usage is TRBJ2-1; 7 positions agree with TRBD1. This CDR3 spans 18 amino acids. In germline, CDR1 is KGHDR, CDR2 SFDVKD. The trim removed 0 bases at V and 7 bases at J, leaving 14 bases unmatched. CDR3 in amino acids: CATSDLGTDAILPNEQFF. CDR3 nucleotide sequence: TGTGCCACCAGTGATTTGGGGACAGACGCAATCCTGCCAAATGAGCAGTTCTTC.

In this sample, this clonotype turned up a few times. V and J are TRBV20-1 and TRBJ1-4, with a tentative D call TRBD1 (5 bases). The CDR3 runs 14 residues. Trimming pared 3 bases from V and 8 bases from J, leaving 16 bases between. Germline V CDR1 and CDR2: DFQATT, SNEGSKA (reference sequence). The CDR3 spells CSARPIWGPEKLFF. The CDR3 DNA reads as TGCAGTGCTAGGCCCATCTGGGGACCCGAAAAACTGTTTTTT.

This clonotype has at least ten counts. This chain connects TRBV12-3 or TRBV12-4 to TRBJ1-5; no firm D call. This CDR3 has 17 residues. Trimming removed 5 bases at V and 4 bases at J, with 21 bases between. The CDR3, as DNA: TGTGCCAGCAGTCTACGTGGAGAGGTATCTAGTAATCAGCCCCAGCATTTT. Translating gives CASSLRGEVSSNQPQHF.

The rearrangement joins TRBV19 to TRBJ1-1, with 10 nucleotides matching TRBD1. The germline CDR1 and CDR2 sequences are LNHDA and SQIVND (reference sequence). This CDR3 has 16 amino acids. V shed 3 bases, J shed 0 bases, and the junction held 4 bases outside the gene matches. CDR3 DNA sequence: TGTGCCAGTAGTATTAGGACAGGGGGGGTGAACACTGAAGCTTTCTTT. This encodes CASSIRTGGVNTEAFF.

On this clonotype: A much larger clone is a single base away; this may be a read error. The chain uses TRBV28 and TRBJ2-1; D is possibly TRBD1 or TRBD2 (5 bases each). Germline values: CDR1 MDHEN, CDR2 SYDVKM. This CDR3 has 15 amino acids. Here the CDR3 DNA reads TGTGCCAGCAGTTTCAGGGCGGGCTCCTACAATGGGCAGTTCTTC. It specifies CASSFRAGSYNGQFF.

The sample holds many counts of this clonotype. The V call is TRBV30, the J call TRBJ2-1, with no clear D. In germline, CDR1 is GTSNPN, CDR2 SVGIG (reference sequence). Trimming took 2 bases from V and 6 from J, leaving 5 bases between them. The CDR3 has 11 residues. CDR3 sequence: CAWSFLNEQFF. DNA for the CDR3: TGTGCCTGGAGTTTTCTCAATGAGCAGTTCTTC.

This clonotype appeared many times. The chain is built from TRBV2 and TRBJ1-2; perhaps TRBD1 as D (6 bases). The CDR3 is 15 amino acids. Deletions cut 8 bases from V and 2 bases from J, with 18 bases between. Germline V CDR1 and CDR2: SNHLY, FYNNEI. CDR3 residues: CASRRQESSNYGYTF. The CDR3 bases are TGTGCCAGCCGTCGACAGGAATCCTCCAACTATGGCTACACCTTC.